One and the same sample provided the 17 T cell receptor beta chains below, sequenced in a study of technical replicates of blood from a few donors. TCRdb's copy holds only in-frame clones and misses some; the assay was immunoSEQ multiplex PCR. The sample holds about 71,000 clones, around 90% seen once. The sequenced material came from T cells isolated from PBMCs. Every receptor here comes from a human donor in good health.

V is TRBV30 and J is TRBJ2-3, with D possibly TRBD2 on 5 matching bases. The CDR3 has 14 residues. Trimming removed 5 bases from V and 4 bases from J, with 16 bases in between. Looked up from germline, CDR1 is GTSNPN and CDR2 is SVGIG (reference sequence). The CDR3 protein is CAWLPGVRPDTQYF. CDR3 in DNA: TGTGCCTGGTTACCCGGGGTAAGGCCAGATACGCAGTATTTT.

The chain has TRBV4-1 and TRBJ2-7; D is uncertain. The germline gives CDR1 MGHRA, CDR2 YSYEKL. The length of the CDR3 is 14 residues. V gave up 1 base and J gave up 2 bases, with 9 bases separating them. The CDR3 DNA reads TGCGCCAGCAGCCAAGGGGCAGAGACCTACGAGCAGTACTTC. Translation: CASSQGAETYEQYF.

This rearrangement joins TRBV5-1 to TRBJ2-7; maybe TRBD2 (5 bases). Germline CDR1 and CDR2: SGHRS and YFSETQ. Between the trimmed V and J ends, which lost 0 bases and 4 bases, there was a span of 11 bases. The CDR3 loop spans 14 amino acids. The CDR3 reads CASSLDVSGYEQYF. Written as DNA, the CDR3 is TGCGCCAGCAGCTTGGACGTGTCGGGATACGAGCAGTACTTC.

The chain recombines TRBV4-1 with TRBJ2-1; weak D call: TRBD1 (5 bases). Germline V gene lookup returns CDR1 MGHRA and CDR2 YSYEKL. The V gene lost 0 bases and the J gene lost 9 bases, with 9 bases spanning the gap. This CDR3 is built from 13 residues. The CDR3 bases are TGCGCCAGCAGCCAAGATCTAAGGGGTGAGCAGTTCTTC. Protein: CASSQDLRGEQFF.

This clone was counted a few times. The chain combines TRBV2 with TRBJ2-7, with a possible D match to TRBD2 (5 bases). Germline V gives CDR1 SNHLY, CDR2 FYNNEI. Deletions cut 6 bases from V and 5 bases from J, with 20 bases between. The CDR3 has 15 amino acids. CDR3 residues: CASSAGPGLLHEQYF. In DNA, the CDR3 is TGTGCCAGCAGCGCCGGGCCAGGACTTTTACACGAGCAGTACTTC.

The J gene is TRBJ1-2, the V gene TRBV5-6; unclear D gene. The CDR3 contains 13 residues. Germline V lookup: CDR1 SGHDT, CDR2 YYEEEE. V shed 2 bases and J shed 4 bases, with 9 bases lying between them. CDR3 DNA sequence: TGTGCCAGCAGCTTAGTCAGTGCCTATGGCTACACCTTC. It is translated as CASSLVSAYGYTF. The full variable domain, with the rest looked up from reference TRBV5-6 and TRBJ1-2, is DAGVTQSPTHLIKTRGQQVTLRCSPKSGHDTVSWYQQALGQGPQFIFQYYEEEERQRGNFPDRFSGHQFPNYSSELNVNALLLGDSALYLCASSLVSAYGYTFGSGTRLTVV.

The chain carries TRBV11-3 and TRBJ2-2; D gene ambiguous. CDR3 length: 15 amino acids. V was cut by 1 base and J by 1 base, with 7 bases left in between. Germline V gene data show CDR1 as SGHNT and CDR2 as YENEEA. The CDR3 sequence: CASSLGSRNTGELFF. The CDR3 DNA sequence: TGTGCCAGCAGCTTAGGTAGCAGGAACACCGGGGAGCTGTTTTTT.

The chain carries TRBV11-2 and TRBJ2-1, with a possible D match to TRBD2 (5 bases). The CDR3 is 14 amino acids. Germline V gene data show CDR1 as SGHAT and CDR2 as FQNNGV. V shed 0 bases and J shed 8 bases, with 11 bases lying between them. The DNA for the CDR3 is TGTGCCAGCAGCTTAGACCTAGCAAGTCATGAGCAGTTCTTC. Translation: CASSLDLASHEQFF.

V gene TRBV28 combines with J gene TRBJ2-2, with 8 positions matching TRBD2. V was pared by 5 bases and J by 9 bases, with 11 bases of the junction left unmatched. This CDR3 comprises 15 residues. Germline V gives CDR1 MDHEN, CDR2 SYDVKM. CDR3 sequence: CASSIPGLVGRELFF. The CDR3 DNA is TGTGCCAGCAGTATCCCGGGACTAGTAGGCAGGGAGCTGTTTTTT.

This chain links TRBV19 with TRBJ2-2; possibly TRBD2 for D (5 bases). Germline lookup yields CDR1 LNHDA and CDR2 SQIVND (reference sequence). The CDR3 extends over 14 amino acids. V dropped 3 bases and J dropped 5 bases, with 10 bases sitting between them. The CDR3, as DNA: TGTGCCAGTAGTATCAGCGGCCCAACCGGGGAGCTGTTTTTT. Translation gives CASSISGPTGELFF.

The CDR3, as DNA: TGCGCCAGCAGCCAAGTAAATGTGGCGGGAGGGCCCTACGAGCAGTACTTC. Protein sequence: CASSQVNVAGGPYEQYF. V and J are TRBV4-1 and TRBJ2-7; TRBD2 matches at 9 bases. CDR3 length: 17 amino acids. Per germline, CDR1 MGHRA and CDR2 YSYEKL. J gave up 2 bases and V 1 base, and 9 bases lay outside the gene matches.

V gene TRBV6-1 combines with J gene TRBJ2-7; TRBD2 agrees at 14 bases. CDR3 length: 15 residues. CDR1 is MNHNS, CDR2 SASEGT, per germline. V was pared by 8 bases and J by 5 bases, with 8 bases of the junction left unmatched. CDR3 protein: CASGGGLAGAHEQYF. As DNA, the CDR3 is TGTGCCAGCGGGGGGGGACTAGCGGGAGCACACGAGCAGTACTTC.

This rearrangement joins TRBV5-1 to TRBJ2-1, with a possible D match to TRBD2 (5 bases). The germline V gene encodes CDR1 SGHRS and CDR2 YFSETQ. V was shortened by 3 bases and J by 5 bases, with 12 bases between the two germline ends. The CDR3 consists of 14 residues. The CDR3 bases are TGCGCCAGCAGCTCTTCTAGCAGAAACAATGAGCAGTTCTTC. Protein: CASSSSSRNNEQFF.

The chain couples TRBV6-6 to TRBJ2-1; no reliable D call. This CDR3 region has 12 residues. Germline-derived CDR1 and CDR2 are MNHNY and SVGAGI (reference sequence). V lost 2 bases and J 10 bases, leaving 9 bases between the germline ends. As DNA, the CDR3 is TGTGCCAGCAGTTACGTAGTATGGGAGCAGTTCTTC. Residues: CASSYVVWEQFF.

The J gene is TRBJ2-2, the V gene TRBV19, with 7 bases identical to TRBD1. The CDR3 runs to 15 residues. The ends lost 5 bases at V and 6 bases at J; junction bases unmatched: 9. Germline V gene data show CDR1 as LNHDA and CDR2 as SQIVND (reference sequence). CDR3: CASSSQTGYAGELFF. CDR3 in DNA: TGTGCCAGTAGTTCCCAGACAGGGTACGCCGGGGAGCTGTTTTTT.

The rearrangement joins TRBV30 to TRBJ2-1; 10 bases align to TRBD2. Trimming took 7 bases from V and 5 from J; bases not matched to a gene: 8. This CDR3 is built from 14 residues. Germline CDR1 and CDR2: GTSNPN and SVGIG (reference sequence). The chain's CDR3 is CASYRLAGDNEQFF. CDR3 bases: TGTGCCTCTTATCGCCTAGCGGGAGACAATGAGCAGTTCTTC. Complete variable domain (other parts from reference TRBV30 and TRBJ2-1): SQTIHQWPATLVQPVGSPLSLECTVEGTSNPNLYWYRQAAGRGLQLLFYSVGIGQISSEVPQNLSASRPQDRQFILSSKKLLLSDSGFYLCASYRLAGDNEQFFGPGTRLTVL.

The gene calls are TRBV9 and TRBJ2-7; 10 bases are shared with TRBD1. Losses at the gene ends were 3 bases for V and 3 bases for J; bases not matched to a gene: 6. Germline CDR1 is SGDLS and CDR2 is YYNGEE. The CDR3 consists of 15 residues. CDR3 in DNA: TGTGCCAGCAGCGCGACAGGGGGCACGAACTACGAGCAGTACTTC. Residues: CASSATGGTNYEQYF.